Listed below are T cell receptor beta chains from one sample, sequenced in a study of regulatory T cells in long-lasting Graves disease. Each CDR3 protein is one row after TCRdb ran MiXCR on the multiplex PCR reads. The sample has just over 600,000 distinct CDR3 sequences; roughly 15% are singletons. The data also belong to a second study, concerning T cells in Graves' hyperthyroidism and ophthalmopathy.

The starting material was peripheral blood mononuclear cells (PBMCs), obtained at new diagnosis, from a patient treated with antithyroid drugs. These TCRs come from a woman aged 25 to 39 with Graves disease. CDR3s include the opening cysteine and the closing phenylalanine or tryptophan. D genes are given only for firm matches. Only some rows state a clone size, as once, few, many or a class for expanded clones.

v_gene: TRBV28
d_gene: TRBD1
j_gene: TRBJ1-6
abundance: -
CDR3nt: TGTGCCAGCAGCCCGGACAGGGCAAATTCACCCCTCCACTTT
CDR3aa: CASSPDRANSPLHF

v_gene: TRBV27
d_gene: -
j_gene: TRBJ1-2
abundance: many
CDR3nt: TGTGCCAGCACACCCCGGGGGCCTCAATCCCATGGCTACACCTTC
CDR3aa: CASTPRGPQSHGYTF

v_gene: TRBV5-4
d_gene: -
j_gene: TRBJ2-7
abundance: few
CDR3nt: TGTGCCAGCAGCTTGATGGGGCCGTCGAGCTCCTACGAGCAGTACTTC
CDR3aa: CASSLMGPSSSYEQYF

v_gene: TRBV6-2/TRBV6-3
d_gene: -
j_gene: TRBJ2-6
abundance: -
CDR3nt: TGTGCCAGCCACCGACTTACAGGGACCCCCCTCTCTGGGGCCAACGTCCTGACTTTC
CDR3aa: CASHRLTGTPLSGANVLTF

v_gene: TRBV7-2
d_gene: TRBD2
j_gene: TRBJ2-5
abundance: many
CDR3nt: TGTGCCAGCAGCCTAGGACTAGCGGAAGAGACCCAGTACTTC
CDR3aa: CASSLGLAEETQYF

v_gene: TRBV19
d_gene: TRBD1
j_gene: TRBJ2-3
abundance: few
CDR3nt: TGTGCCAGTAGCCGATGGCCCCCCCGGGACAGGGAAGCACCAGATACGCAGTATTTT
CDR3aa: CASSRWPPRDREAPDTQYF

v_gene: TRBV6-1
d_gene: -
j_gene: TRBJ1-3
abundance: few
CDR3nt: TGTGCCAGCTGCACACCAGGGATCGGAAACACCATATATTTT
CDR3aa: CASCTPGIGNTIYF

v_gene: TRBV12-3/TRBV12-4
d_gene: TRBD1
j_gene: TRBJ2-1
abundance: -
CDR3nt: TGTGCCAGCAGAACAGACAGGGGGGGAAATGAGCAGTTCTTC
CDR3aa: CASRTDRGGNEQFF

v_gene: TRBV6-1
d_gene: TRBD1
j_gene: TRBJ2-7
abundance: -
CDR3nt: TGTGCCAGACCTCGCCGTTCGCGGACAGGGAGATCCTACGAGCAGTACTTC
CDR3aa: CARPRRSRTGRSYEQYF

v_gene: TRBV7-2
d_gene: -
j_gene: TRBJ1-1
abundance: few
CDR3nt: TGTGCCAGCAGTGGCCCGGAGGGCACTGAAGCTTTCTTT
CDR3aa: CASSGPEGTEAFF

v_gene: TRBV7-9
d_gene: -
j_gene: TRBJ1-2
abundance: few
CDR3nt: TGTGCCCCCAGGGCTGTGGATGGCTACACCTTC
CDR3aa: CAPRAVDGYTF

v_gene: TRBV3-1
d_gene: TRBD2
j_gene: TRBJ2-1
abundance: -
CDR3nt: TGTGCCAGCTCACCACCGGGAGGGAGAGGCAAGGTTGAGCAGTTCTTC
CDR3aa: CASSPPGGRGKVEQFF

v_gene: TRBV12-5
d_gene: TRBD2
j_gene: TRBJ2-5
abundance: -
CDR3nt: TGTGCTAGTGGTACTGGGACTAGCGGGAGGGCTGGAGGAGAGACCCAGTACTTC
CDR3aa: CASGTGTSGRAGGETQYF

v_gene: TRBV20-1
d_gene: TRBD2
j_gene: TRBJ2-3
abundance: many
CDR3nt: TGCAGTGCTAGAGTGGGCGGGAGTGGCACAGATACGCAGTATTTT
CDR3aa: CSARVGGSGTDTQYF

v_gene: TRBV11-2
d_gene: TRBD1
j_gene: TRBJ1-5
abundance: -
CDR3nt: TGTGCCAGCAGCTTAGGCCGACAGGGAGGGGGTCAGCCCCAGCATTTT
CDR3aa: CASSLGRQGGGQPQHF

v_gene: TRBV7-3
d_gene: -
j_gene: TRBJ2-7
abundance: -
CDR3nt: TGTGCCAGCAGCTTAAGTGGGTCTCACTACGAGCAGTACTTC
CDR3aa: CASSLSGSHYEQYF

v_gene: TRBV12-5
d_gene: -
j_gene: TRBJ1-6
abundance: many
CDR3nt: TGTGCTAGTTCGAGCTCCTATAATTCACCCCTCCACTTT
CDR3aa: CASSSSYNSPLHF

v_gene: TRBV11-3
d_gene: TRBD2
j_gene: TRBJ2-1
abundance: few
CDR3nt: TGTGCCAGCAGCTCACACGGGACTAGCGGGAGTGAGACCTACAATGAGCAGTTCTTC
CDR3aa: CASSSHGTSGSETYNEQFF

v_gene: TRBV6-5
d_gene: -
j_gene: TRBJ2-1
abundance: -
CDR3nt: TGTGCCAGCAGTTACTCTTGGGTGGCTGAGCAGTTCTTC
CDR3aa: CASSYSWVAEQFF